The clone carrying this T cell receptor beta chain was detected a few times. The antigen is not known. The record originates from a study of blood T cells in healthy people across ages. Study results and caveats: Estimates drawn from one million T cells were deemed to understate diversity.

Germline values: CDR1 MGHDK, CDR2 SYGVNS. The CDR3 extends over 14 amino acids. Trimming removed 2 bases from V and 1 base from J, with 8 bases in between. PCR was performed a second time for roughly 7 to 12 cycles using a sample-barcoded 5' primer and a J-beta primer mix. TCRdb reprocessed the 5' RACE reads with MiXCR, giving one entry per CDR3 protein. Among roughly 1,500,000 distinct CDR3 sequences listed, about 32% were seen once. Sequencing used blood. This chain links TRBV25-1 with TRBJ1-1, with D perhaps matching TRBD1 (5 bases). The TCR originated in a woman in her 30s in good health. CDR3 nucleotides: TGTGCCAGCAGTGAACCGGGGCCGAACACTGAAGCTTTCTTT. It codes for CASSEPGPNTEAFF.